These 20 T cell receptor beta chains share one sample of origin, sequenced in a study of OX40 agonist ivuxolimab in advanced cancers. Library preparation used the immunoSEQ multiplex PCR assay. The table comes from immuneACCESS by way of TCRdb, which keeps in-frame sequences with V and J called. Part of the clones is missing from these tables; in studies checked, under half for an unresolved V gene and the rest for unknown reasons. A total of some 87,000 clones appear in this sample, around 94% of them only once. 9.5% to 12% of the sample is held by the ten biggest clonotypes. The starting material was CD4+ or CD8+ T cells sorted from blood, obtained in a trial of the OX40 agonist ivuxolimab. These receptors all stem from an adult with an advanced solid tumor such as melanoma, head and neck, liver or kidney cancer.

The rearrangement uses TRBV19 and TRBJ2-1, with 9 bases lining up with TRBD2. From germline, CDR1 is LNHDA and CDR2 SQIVND (reference sequence). Trimming at V came to 9 bases and at J to 3 bases, leaving 9 bases not matched to a gene. The CDR3 sequence is 15 residues long. CDR3 in DNA: TGTGCCAGCAGGAACGGACTAGCGTTCTACAATGAGCAGTTCTTC. Its translation: CASRNGLAFYNEQFF.

The chain carries TRBV27 and TRBJ1-1, with D maybe TRBD1 (5 bases). The CDR3 consists of 13 residues. Germline V gene data show CDR1 as MNHEY and CDR2 as SMNVEV (reference sequence). Trimming removed 2 bases from V and 1 base from J, with 5 bases in between. The CDR3 nucleotides are TGTGCCAGCAGTTTACAGGGGAACACTGAAGCTTTCTTT. It translates to CASSLQGNTEAFF.

V and J are TRBV5-5 and TRBJ2-7, with D unresolved. Between the trimmed V and J ends, which lost 0 bases and 0 bases, there was a span of 7 bases. The CDR3 covers 14 residues. Germline CDR1 is SGHKS and CDR2 is YYEKEE (reference sequence). Here the CDR3 reads CASSLVPSSYEQYF. In DNA form, the CDR3 reads TGTGCCAGCAGCTTGGTTCCGAGCTCCTACGAGCAGTACTTC.

The rearrangement links TRBV7-6 to TRBJ1-2; the match to TRBD1 covers 7 bases. The CDR3 consists of 13 residues. V shed 5 bases, J shed 8 bases, and the junction held 8 bases outside the gene matches. From germline, CDR1 is SGHVS and CDR2 FNYEAQ. The CDR3 protein is CASSPGGSLGYTF. CDR3 coding DNA: TGTGCCAGCAGCCCAGGGGGGAGCTTAGGCTACACCTTC. Filled out from reference TRBV7-6 and TRBJ1-2, the complete variable domain reads GAGVSQSPRYKVTKRGQDVALRCDPISGHVSLYWYRQALGQGPEFLTYFNYEAQQDKSGLPNDRFSAERPEGSISTLTIQRTEQRDSAMYRCASSPGGSLGYTFGSGTRLTVV.

The V and J genes are TRBV4-1 and TRBJ1-2, with a tentative D call TRBD1 (5 bases). Trimming removed 3 bases from V and 5 bases from J, with 16 bases in between. Looked up from germline, CDR1 is MGHRA and CDR2 is YSYEKL. The CDR3 contains 15 residues. CDR3 nucleotides: TGCGCCAGCAGCCAGGAGGCGGGGGGATGGTATGGCTACACCTTC. Protein sequence: CASSQEAGGWYGYTF.

The chain joins TRBV19 to TRBJ2-5, with D perhaps matching TRBD2 (6 bases). In germline, CDR1 is LNHDA, CDR2 SQIVND (reference sequence). V was trimmed by 6 bases and J by 0 bases, leaving 11 bases between them. This CDR3 spans 14 amino acids. CDR3 loop: CASRMGLNQETQYF. Written as DNA, the CDR3 is TGTGCCAGTAGAATGGGACTGAACCAAGAGACCCAGTACTTC. Combining the CDR3 with reference TRBV19 and TRBJ2-5 gives the whole variable domain DGGITQSPKYLFRKEGQNVTLSCEQNLNHDAMYWYRQDPGQGLRLIYYSQIVNDFQKGDIAEGYSVSREKKESFPLTVTSAQKNPTAFYLCASRMGLNQETQYFGPGTRLLVL.

The chain links TRBV7-9 to TRBJ2-3, with D perhaps TRBD1 (6 bases). The germline V gene has CDR1 SEHNR and CDR2 FQNEAQ (reference sequence). The CDR3 sequence is 16 residues long. Trimming shortened V by 3 bases and J by 2 bases, and 15 bases separated the two germline ends. The CDR3: CASSFGQRPFTDTQYF. CDR3 DNA: TGTGCCAGCAGCTTCGGACAGCGGCCCTTCACAGATACGCAGTATTTT.

In its sample, this clone was seen once. The chain carries TRBV27 and TRBJ2-7; 8 positions match TRBD2. This CDR3 contains 16 residues. Germline V CDR1 and CDR2: MNHEY, SMNVEV (reference sequence). The trim removed 8 bases at V and 0 bases at J, leaving 12 bases unmatched. CDR3 residues: CASWDTSGPHSYEQYF. The CDR3 DNA is TGTGCCAGCTGGGATACTAGCGGACCACACTCCTACGAGCAGTACTTC.

The chain recombines TRBV2 with TRBJ2-7; 7 bases are a match to TRBD1. CDR3 size: 13 residues. V was pared by 11 bases and J by 3 bases, with 10 bases of the junction left unmatched. CDR1 and CDR2 from the germline V gene are SNHLY and FYNNEI. As DNA, the CDR3 is TGTGCCTCCAGTCCCCGGGACAGCTACGAGCAGTACTTC. This translates into CASSPRDSYEQYF.

For this clone: An end of the junction differs from the germline gene, which may be a read error. V and J are TRBV25-1 and TRBJ1-1; TRBD1 aligns across 8 bases. Germline CDR1 and CDR2: MGHDK and SYGVNS. This CDR3 is built from 13 residues. The CDR3 sequence is CASSEYLTGVAFF. DNA of the CDR3: TGTGCCAGCAGCGAATATCTGACAGGGGTCGCTTTCTTT.

The chain has TRBV6-5 and TRBJ2-2, with a possible D match to TRBD2 (6 bases). V was shortened by 8 bases and J by 0 bases, with 13 bases between the two germline ends. The germline gives CDR1 MNHEY, CDR2 SVGAGI. The CDR3 sequence is 15 residues long. The CDR3 coding sequence is TGTGCCAGCGGAGGGACGGGGCCGAACACCGGGGAGCTGTTTTTT. Translation gives CASGGTGPNTGELFF.

The chain carries TRBV19 and TRBJ2-7; a weak D match, TRBD2 (5 bases). The germline CDR1 and CDR2 sequences are LNHDA and SQIVND (reference sequence). Trimming took off 5 bases at V and 0 bases at J, with 11 bases between the two ends. This CDR3 has 14 amino acids. The CDR3 DNA sequence: TGTGCCAGTAGTGGAGCGGAAGTCTCCTACGAGCAGTACTTC. This codes for CASSGAEVSYEQYF.

The CDR3 nucleotides read TGCGCCAGCAGCCAAGCTCACAGGAGCTCCTACAATGAGCAGTTCTTC. Protein sequence: CASSQAHRSSYNEQFF. This chain joins TRBV4-1 and TRBJ2-1; a possible D gene is TRBD1 (5 bases). This CDR3 region has 16 residues. The germline V and J ends were trimmed by 1 base and 0 bases, with 10 bases remaining between them. Germline V CDR1 and CDR2: MGHRA, YSYEKL.

To note about this clone: Relative to the germline gene, one junction end is altered; a read error may explain this. Other DNA sequences in the same sample also yield this CDR3. The J gene is TRBJ1-2, the V gene TRBV6-6; D perhaps matches TRBD1 (6 bases). The CDR3 is 12 residues long. CDR1 is MNHNY and CDR2 is SVGAGI in the germline V gene (reference sequence). The CDR3 sequence is CASRRTDYGYTF. CDR3 coding DNA: TGCGCCAGCAGACGGACAGACTATGGCTACACCTTC.

This clone was recorded only once. The gene calls are TRBV7-8 and TRBJ2-1; 11 nucleotides agree with TRBD2. Looked up from germline, CDR1 is SGHVS and CDR2 is FQNEAQ. The CDR3 runs 15 residues. Trimming at V came to 2 bases and at J to 8 bases, leaving 5 bases not matched to a gene. The CDR3 here is CASSLLAGGWDEQFF. DNA for the CDR3: TGTGCCAGCAGCTTACTAGCGGGAGGATGGGATGAGCAGTTCTTC. Supplemented by reference TRBV7-8 and TRBJ2-1, the full variable domain reads GAGVSQSPRYKVAKRGQDVALRCDPISGHVSLFWYQQALGQGPEFLTYFQNEAQLDKSGLPSDRFFAERPEGSVSTLKIQRTQQEDSAVYLCASSLLAGGWDEQFFGPGTRLTVL.

Only one count was recorded for this clone. The chain couples TRBV14 to TRBJ2-1, with D unclear. Germline V gene lookup returns CDR1 SGHDN and CDR2 FVKESK. This CDR3 has 13 residues. Deletions cut 4 bases from V and 3 bases from J, with 7 bases between. For the CDR3, the DNA is TGTGCCAGCAGCCTAGACCACTACAATGAGCAGTTCTTC. Translated: CASSLDHYNEQFF.

The rearrangement joins TRBV4-2 to TRBJ2-1; 11 bases are shared with TRBD1. In germline, CDR1 is LGHNA, CDR2 YNFKEQ. The CDR3 runs to 14 residues. V trimming: 4 bases; J trimming: 9 bases; junction bases outside the gene matches: 5. The CDR3 sequence is CASSLRTGGGEQFF. The DNA of the CDR3 is TGTGCCAGCAGCCTTCGGACAGGGGGCGGTGAGCAGTTCTTC.

The chain carries TRBV9 and TRBJ2-1; the D is unclear. Trimming removed 0 bases from V and 10 bases from J, with 8 bases in between. Germline CDR1 SGDLS, CDR2 YYNGEE. The CDR3 contains 12 residues. The CDR3 loop reads CASSVDPEEQFF. The CDR3 DNA reads as TGTGCCAGCAGCGTAGATCCTGAGGAGCAGTTCTTC.

The genes are TRBV14 and TRBJ2-3; possibly TRBD2 for D (7 bases). The CDR3 runs 23 residues. Trimming shortened V by 1 base and J by 2 bases, and 34 bases separated the two germline ends. CDR1 is SGHDN, CDR2 FVKESK, per germline. The CDR3 coding sequence is TGTGCCAGCAGCCAAGCATGGGGGCCGGGGGGCGCCGTCCTTGAATTAAACACAGATACGCAGTATTTT. Translation gives CASSQAWGPGGAVLELNTDTQYF.

The V call is TRBV28, the J call TRBJ2-1, with a weak D call TRBD2 (6 bases). Germline V gene sequence: CDR1 MDHEN, CDR2 SYDVKM. The CDR3 is 15 amino acids. Trimming left V 3 bases short and J 7 bases short, with 16 bases between. CDR3 protein: CASSLAPAGNNEQFF. CDR3 coding DNA: TGTGCCAGCAGTTTGGCCCCAGCGGGTAATAATGAGCAGTTCTTC.